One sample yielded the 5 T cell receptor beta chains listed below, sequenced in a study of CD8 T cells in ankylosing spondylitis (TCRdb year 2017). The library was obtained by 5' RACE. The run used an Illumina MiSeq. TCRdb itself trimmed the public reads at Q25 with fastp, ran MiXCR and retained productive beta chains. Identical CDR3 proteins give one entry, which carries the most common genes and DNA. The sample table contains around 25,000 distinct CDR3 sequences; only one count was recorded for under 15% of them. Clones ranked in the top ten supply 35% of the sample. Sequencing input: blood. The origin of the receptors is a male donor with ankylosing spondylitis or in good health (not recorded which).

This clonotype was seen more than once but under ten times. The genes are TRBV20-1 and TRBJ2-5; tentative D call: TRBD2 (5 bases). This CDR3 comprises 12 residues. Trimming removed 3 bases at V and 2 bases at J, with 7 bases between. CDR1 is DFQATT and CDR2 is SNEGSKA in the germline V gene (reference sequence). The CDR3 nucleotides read TGCAGTGCTAGTCGGAGGCAAGAGACCCAGTACTTC. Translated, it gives CSASRRQETQYF.

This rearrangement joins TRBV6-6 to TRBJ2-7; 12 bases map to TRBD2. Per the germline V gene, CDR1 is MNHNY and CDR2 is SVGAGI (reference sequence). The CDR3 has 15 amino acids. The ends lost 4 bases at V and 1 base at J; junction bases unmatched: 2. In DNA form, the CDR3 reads TGTGCCAGCAGTTTCACTAGCGGGGGGTCCTACGAGCAGTACGTC. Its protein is CASSFTSGGSYEQYV.

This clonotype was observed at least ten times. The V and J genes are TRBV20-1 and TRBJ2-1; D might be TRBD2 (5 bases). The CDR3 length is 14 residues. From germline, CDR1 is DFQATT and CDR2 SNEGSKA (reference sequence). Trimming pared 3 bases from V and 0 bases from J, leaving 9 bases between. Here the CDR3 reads CSASNGISYNEQFF. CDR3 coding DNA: TGCAGTGCTAGTAACGGGATCTCCTACAATGAGCAGTTCTTC.

CDR3 amino acids: CATAPSIAGPTDTQYF. In nucleotides, the CDR3 is TGTGCCACAGCCCCTTCTATAGCGGGGCCCACAGATACGCAGTATTTT. The chain joins TRBV5-4 to TRBJ2-3, with 8 bases identical to TRBD2. V lost 9 bases and J lost 2; bases outside the gene matches: 14. The CDR3 contains 16 residues. From germline, CDR1 is SGHNT and CDR2 YYREEE (reference sequence).

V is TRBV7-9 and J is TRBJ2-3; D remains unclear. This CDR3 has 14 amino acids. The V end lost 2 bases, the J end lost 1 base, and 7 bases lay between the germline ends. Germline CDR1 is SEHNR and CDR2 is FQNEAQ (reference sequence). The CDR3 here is CASSLLGRTDTQYF. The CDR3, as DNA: TGTGCCAGCAGCTTATTAGGCCGCACAGATACGCAGTATTTT.